Below, 17 T cell receptor beta chains from the same sample are listed, as sequenced in a study of T cell repertoires in cytomegalovirus infection. These receptors are not linked to any known antigen. TCRdb reprocessed the reads with MiXCR, giving one entry per CDR3 protein. The sample shows 300,000 to 400,000 distinct CDR3 sequences, about 28% of them seen only once. This material consisted of cultured PBMCs, taken from culture after CMV antigen stimulation. The receptors here all came from a human donor in good health (CMV status not recorded). Some clones in this sample may be carry-over from other donors' samples.

This clonotype was seen a few times. The CDR3: CASRRGSTEAFF. The CDR3 bases are TGTGCCAGTAGAAGGGGGAGCACTGAAGCTTTCTTT. This chain connects TRBV19 to TRBJ1-1; possible D gene TRBD1, 6 bases. Germline V gene data show CDR1 as LNHDA and CDR2 as SQIVND (reference sequence). The length of the CDR3 is 12 residues. Trimming removed 6 bases from V and 4 bases from J, with 9 bases in between.

This clonotype was counted only a few times. The rearrangement links TRBV7-9 to TRBJ1-1, with D tentatively TRBD1 (6 bases). Trimming shortened V by 11 bases and J by 5 bases, and 18 bases separated the two germline ends. This CDR3 contains 13 residues. CDR1 is SEHNR and CDR2 is FQNEAQ in the germline V gene (reference sequence). The chain's CDR3 is CAGTGTPGTEAFF. CDR3 DNA sequence: TGTGCCGGGACCGGGACACCAGGGACTGAAGCTTTCTTT.

J is TRBJ2-3 and V is TRBV5-4; 10 bases match TRBD2. The junction had 16 bases not matched to a gene; V was cut back by 4 bases and J by 2 bases. Germline V gives CDR1 SGHNT, CDR2 YYREEE (reference sequence). The length of the CDR3 is 19 residues. CDR3 bases: TGTGCCAGCAGCCCGCGCCTGGGAGCGGGGGGGCCGGACACAGATACGCAGTATTTT. Translation: CASSPRLGAGGPDTDTQYF.

A single count supports this clonotype. The chain recombines TRBV20-1 with TRBJ2-7, with D maybe TRBD2 (6 bases). Germline V gene data show CDR1 as DFQATT and CDR2 as SNEGSKA (reference sequence). The CDR3 extends over 14 amino acids. V was cut by 2 bases and J by 2 bases, with 13 bases left in between. The CDR3 protein is CSARRIGGTYEQYF. The DNA for the CDR3 is TGCAGTGCTAGAAGGATCGGCGGGACCTACGAGCAGTACTTC.

The chain employs TRBV7-3 and TRBJ2-3; 9 positions agree with TRBD2. Germline V CDR1 and CDR2: SGHTA, FQGTGA. The CDR3 contains 16 residues. V shed 3 bases and J 2 bases; nucleotides not matched to a gene: 6. The CDR3 DNA is TGTGCCAGCAGCTTGAATAGCGGGGGAGTCACAGATACGCAGTATTTT. It is translated as CASSLNSGGVTDTQYF.

The chain has TRBV11-3 and TRBJ2-1; D might be TRBD2 (6 bases). The CDR3 totals 14 residues. The germline CDR1 and CDR2 sequences are SGHNT and YENEEA. Trimming left V 1 base short and J 8 bases short, with 12 bases between. CDR3 in amino acids: CASSLVGGKDEQFF. For the CDR3, the DNA is TGTGCCAGCAGCTTAGTGGGGGGTAAGGATGAGCAGTTCTTC.

The V gene is TRBV20-1, the J gene TRBJ1-2; D gene unclear. CDR3 length: 15 residues. Germline loops: CDR1 DFQATT, CDR2 SNEGSKA (reference sequence). Trimming took 2 bases from V and 2 from J, leaving 15 bases between them. The CDR3 loop is CSARLPALPNYGYTF. Written as DNA, the CDR3 is TGCAGTGCTAGACTCCCGGCGTTACCCAACTATGGCTACACCTTC.

This clonotype occurred a few times. The rearrangement joins TRBV3-1 to TRBJ2-1; 9 bases are a match to TRBD2. This CDR3 contains 16 residues. Germline assignment: CDR1 LGHDT and CDR2 YNNKEL (reference sequence). J gave up 1 base and V 5 bases, and 6 bases lay outside the gene matches. The CDR3 DNA reads as TGTGCCAGCAGCGCGGGGGGGGCTAGGTCCTACAATGAGCAGTTCTTC. It encodes CASSAGGARSYNEQFF.

The J gene is TRBJ1-2, the V gene TRBV7-9, with D tentatively TRBD1 (5 bases). This CDR3 contains 16 residues. V gave up 5 bases and J gave up 1 base, with 17 bases separating them. Per germline, CDR1 SEHNR and CDR2 FQNEAQ (reference sequence). The DNA for the CDR3 is TGTGCCAGCAGCCTATGGGACGGAGGCCTTAACTATGGCTACACCTTC. Protein product: CASSLWDGGLNYGYTF.

The V call is TRBV7-9, the J call TRBJ1-1, with 7 bases lining up with TRBD1. Germline loops: CDR1 SEHNR, CDR2 FQNEAQ (reference sequence). Germline trimming cut 0 bases from V and 2 bases from J; bases unmatched to any gene: 6. The CDR3 has 16 amino acids. CDR3 sequence: CASSLALGQINTEAFF. For the CDR3, the DNA is TGTGCCAGCAGCTTAGCGCTGGGACAGATAAACACTGAAGCTTTCTTT.

The chain links TRBV19 to TRBJ2-2; D ambiguous. Trimming stripped 5 bases from V and 7 bases from J, with 8 bases between. Per the germline V gene, CDR1 is LNHDA and CDR2 is SQIVND (reference sequence). The CDR3 contains 12 residues. The CDR3 loop reads CASSDVIGELFF. CDR3 coding DNA: TGTGCCAGTAGTGATGTAATCGGGGAGCTGTTTTTT.

This clonotype was detected a few times. The chain carries TRBV28 and TRBJ1-4, with D hard to call. This CDR3 contains 14 residues. The V gene lost 2 bases and the J gene lost 12 bases, with 16 bases spanning the gap. Germline-derived CDR1 and CDR2 are MDHEN and SYDVKM. CDR3 in DNA: TGTGCCAGCAGTTTAGACTCGGTGGGGTCACAACTGTTTTTT. Protein: CASSLDSVGSQLFF.

The count of this clonotype is one. V usage is TRBV12-3 or TRBV12-4 and J usage is TRBJ2-5, with 13 bases that match TRBD2. The V segment lost 4 bases and the J segment 5 bases; nucleotides outside the gene matches: 7. The CDR3 is 16 residues long. CDR3 amino acids: CASSSNPGLAGETQYF. The DNA for the CDR3 is TGTGCCAGCAGTTCCAACCCGGGACTAGCGGGGGAGACCCAGTACTTC.

The gene calls are TRBV28 and TRBJ1-1, with 7 bases identical to TRBD1. This CDR3 has 17 amino acids. Unmatched junction bases numbered 12, after V lost 4 bases and J lost 1 base. Germline V gene sequence: CDR1 MDHEN, CDR2 SYDVKM. Here the CDR3 reads CASSSPPPNRGNTEAFF. The CDR3 region has the DNA TGTGCCAGCAGTTCCCCGCCCCCCAACAGGGGGAACACTGAAGCTTTCTTT.

The table lists this clonotype with a few counts. The chain combines TRBV7-9 with TRBJ1-6, with TRBD1 as a possible D gene (6 bases). The CDR3 covers 14 residues. The V end was cut by 3 bases, the J end by 4 bases, with 7 bases between. Germline V gives CDR1 SEHNR, CDR2 FQNEAQ (reference sequence). The CDR3 nucleotides read TGTGCCAGCAGCTTTGGACAGTATAATTCACCCCTCCACTTT. Amino acids: CASSFGQYNSPLHF.

The table lists this clonotype with a few counts. The CDR3 nucleotides are TGTGCCAGCATGTCGGCAGCTGGAAACACCATATATTTT. The encoded protein is CASMSAAGNTIYF. The genes are TRBV7-9 and TRBJ1-3; no firm D call. V lost 7 bases and J 2 bases, leaving 9 bases between the germline ends. The CDR3 has 13 amino acids. Germline lookup yields CDR1 SEHNR and CDR2 FQNEAQ (reference sequence).

This clonotype appeared many times. The rearrangement joins TRBV27 to TRBJ2-7; 7 bases map to TRBD2. V lost 3 bases, J lost 2 bases, and 4 bases stayed unmatched. Germline V gives CDR1 MNHEY, CDR2 SMNVEV (reference sequence). The CDR3 consists of 14 residues. CDR3 bases: TGTGCCAGCAGTTTTCAGCGGGGCCCCTACGAGCAGTACTTC. Protein: CASSFQRGPYEQYF.